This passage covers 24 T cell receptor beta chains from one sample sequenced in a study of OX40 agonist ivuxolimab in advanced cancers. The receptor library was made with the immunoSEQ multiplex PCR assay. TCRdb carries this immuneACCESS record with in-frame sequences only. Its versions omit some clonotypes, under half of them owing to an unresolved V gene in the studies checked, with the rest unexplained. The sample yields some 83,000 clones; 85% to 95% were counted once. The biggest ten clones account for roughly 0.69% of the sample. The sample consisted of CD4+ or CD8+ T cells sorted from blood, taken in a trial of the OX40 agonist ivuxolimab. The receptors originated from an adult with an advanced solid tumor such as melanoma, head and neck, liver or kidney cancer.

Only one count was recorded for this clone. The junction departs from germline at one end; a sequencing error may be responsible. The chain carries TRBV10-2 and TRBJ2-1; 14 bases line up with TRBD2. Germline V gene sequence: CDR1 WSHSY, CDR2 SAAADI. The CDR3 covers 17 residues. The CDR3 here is CASSGLAGGTIYYEQFF. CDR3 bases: TGCGCCAGCAGTGGACTAGCGGGAGGGACCATCTACTATGAGCAGTTCTTC.

The CDR3 sequence: CASSLSRGPNTGELFF. The CDR3 nucleotides read TGTGCCAGCAGTTTATCTAGGGGTCCCAACACCGGGGAGCTGTTTTTT. The chain uses TRBV28 and TRBJ2-2; a possible D gene is TRBD1 (5 bases). V was pared by 1 base and J by 2 bases, with 11 bases between. CDR1 MDHEN and CDR2 SYDVKM come from the germline V gene. This CDR3 has 16 residues.

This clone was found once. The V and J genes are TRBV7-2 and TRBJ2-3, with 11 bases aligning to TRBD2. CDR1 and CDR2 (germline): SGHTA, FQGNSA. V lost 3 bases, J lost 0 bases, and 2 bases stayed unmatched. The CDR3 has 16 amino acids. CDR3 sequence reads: CASSLGLAESTDTQYF. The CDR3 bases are TGTGCCAGCAGCTTGGGACTAGCGGAGAGCACAGATACGCAGTATTTT.

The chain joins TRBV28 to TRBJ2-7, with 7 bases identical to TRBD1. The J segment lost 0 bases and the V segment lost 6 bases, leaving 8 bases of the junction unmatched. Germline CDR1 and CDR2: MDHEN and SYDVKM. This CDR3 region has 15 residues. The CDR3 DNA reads TGTGCCAGCAGCTCCCCGACAGGGTACTCCTACGAGCAGTACTTC. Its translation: CASSSPTGYSYEQYF.

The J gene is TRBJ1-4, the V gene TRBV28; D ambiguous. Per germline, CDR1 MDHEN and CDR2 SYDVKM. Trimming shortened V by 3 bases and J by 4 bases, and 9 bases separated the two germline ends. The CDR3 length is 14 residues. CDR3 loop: CASSFYSLNEKLFF. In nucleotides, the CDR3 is TGTGCCAGCAGTTTTTACAGTCTTAATGAAAAACTGTTTTTT. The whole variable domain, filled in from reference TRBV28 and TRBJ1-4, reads DVKVTQSSRYLVKRTGEKVFLECVQDMDHENMFWYRQDPGLGLRLIYFSYDVKMKEKGDIPEGYSVSREKKERFSLILESASTNQTSMYLCASSFYSLNEKLFFGSGTQLSVL.

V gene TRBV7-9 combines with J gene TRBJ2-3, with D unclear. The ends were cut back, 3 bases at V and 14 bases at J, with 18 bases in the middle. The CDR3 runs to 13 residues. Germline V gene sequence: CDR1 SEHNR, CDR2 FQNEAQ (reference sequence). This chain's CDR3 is CASSFSTLGYLYF. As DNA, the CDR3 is TGTGCCAGCAGCTTCTCCACACTTGGGTACTTGTATTTT. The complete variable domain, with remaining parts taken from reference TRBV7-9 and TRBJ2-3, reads DTGVSQNPRHKITKRGQNVTFRCDPISEHNRLYWYRQTLGQGPEFLTYFQNEAQLEKSRLLSDRFSAERPKGSFSTLEIQRTEQGDSAMYLCASSFSTLGYLYFGPGTRLTVL.

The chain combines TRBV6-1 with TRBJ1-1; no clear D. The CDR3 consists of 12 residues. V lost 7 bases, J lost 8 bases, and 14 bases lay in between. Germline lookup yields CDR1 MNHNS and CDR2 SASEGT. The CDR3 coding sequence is TGTGCCAGCAATCACCCCAATGGAGAAGCTTTCTTT. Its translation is CASNHPNGEAFF.

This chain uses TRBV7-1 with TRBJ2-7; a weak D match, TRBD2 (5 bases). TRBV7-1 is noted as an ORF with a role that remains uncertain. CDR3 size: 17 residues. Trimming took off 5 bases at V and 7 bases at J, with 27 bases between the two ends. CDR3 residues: CASSPSSLSLRTGEQYF. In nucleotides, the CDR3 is TGTGCCAGCAGCCCGAGTAGTCTATCCCTAAGAACGGGGGAGCAGTACTTC.

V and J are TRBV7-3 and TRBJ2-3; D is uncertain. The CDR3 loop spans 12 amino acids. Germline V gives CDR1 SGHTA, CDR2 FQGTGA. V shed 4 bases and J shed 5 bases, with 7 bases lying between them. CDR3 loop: CASSYDEDTQYF. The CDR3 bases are TGTGCCAGCAGCTATGATGAAGATACGCAGTATTTT. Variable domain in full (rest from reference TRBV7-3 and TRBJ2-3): GAGVSQTPSNKVTEKGKYVELRCDPISGHTALYWYRQSLGQGPEFLIYFQGTGAADDSGLPNDRFFAVRPEGSVSTLKIQRTERGDSAVYLCASSYDEDTQYFGPGTRLTVL.

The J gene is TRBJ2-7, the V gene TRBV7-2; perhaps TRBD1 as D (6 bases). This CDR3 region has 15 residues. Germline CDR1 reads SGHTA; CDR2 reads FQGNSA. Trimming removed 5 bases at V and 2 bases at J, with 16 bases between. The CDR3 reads CASSHRGTQAYEQYF. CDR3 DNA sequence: TGTGCCAGCAGCCACCGAGGGACACAGGCCTACGAGCAGTACTTC.

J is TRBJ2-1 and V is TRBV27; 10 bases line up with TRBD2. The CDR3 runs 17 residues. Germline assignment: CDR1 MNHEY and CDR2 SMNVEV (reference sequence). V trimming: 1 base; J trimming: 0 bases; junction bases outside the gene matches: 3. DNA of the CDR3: TGTGCCAGCAGTTTATTTCCTAGCGGGAGCTCCTACAATGAGCAGTTCTTC. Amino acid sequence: CASSLFPSGSSYNEQFF.

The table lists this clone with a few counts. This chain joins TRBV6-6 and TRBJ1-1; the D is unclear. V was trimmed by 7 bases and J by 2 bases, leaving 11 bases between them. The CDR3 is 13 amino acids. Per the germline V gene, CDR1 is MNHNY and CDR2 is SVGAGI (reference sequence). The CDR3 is CASNQIRNTEAFF. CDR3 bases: TGTGCCAGCAACCAAATCCGAAACACTGAAGCTTTCTTT.

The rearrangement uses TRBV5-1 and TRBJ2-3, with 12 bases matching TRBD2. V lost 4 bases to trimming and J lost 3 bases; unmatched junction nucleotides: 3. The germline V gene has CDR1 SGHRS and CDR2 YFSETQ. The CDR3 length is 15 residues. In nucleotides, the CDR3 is TGCGCCAGCAGCCGGGGACTAGCGGGTACAGATACGCAGTATTTT. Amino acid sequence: CASSRGLAGTDTQYF.

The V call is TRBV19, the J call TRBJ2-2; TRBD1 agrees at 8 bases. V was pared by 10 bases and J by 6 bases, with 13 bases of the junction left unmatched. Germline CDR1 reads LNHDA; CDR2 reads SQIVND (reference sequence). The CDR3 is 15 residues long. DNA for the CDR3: TGTGCCACCACCCCCAGGGACAGGCCCTCCGGGGAGCTGTTTTTT. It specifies CATTPRDRPSGELFF.

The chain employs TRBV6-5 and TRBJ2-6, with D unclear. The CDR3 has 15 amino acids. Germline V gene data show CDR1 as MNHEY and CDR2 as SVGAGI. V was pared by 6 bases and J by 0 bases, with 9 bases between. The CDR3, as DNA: TGTGCCAGCAGCAGGATTCTCTCTGGGGCCAACGTCCTGACTTTC. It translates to CASSRILSGANVLTF.

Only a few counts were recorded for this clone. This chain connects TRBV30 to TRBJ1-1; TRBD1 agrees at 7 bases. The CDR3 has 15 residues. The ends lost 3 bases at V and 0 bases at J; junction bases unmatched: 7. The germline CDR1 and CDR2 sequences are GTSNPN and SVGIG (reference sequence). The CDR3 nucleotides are TGTGCCTGGAGAAAGCCGGGACAGATGAACACTGAAGCTTTCTTT. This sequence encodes CAWRKPGQMNTEAFF.

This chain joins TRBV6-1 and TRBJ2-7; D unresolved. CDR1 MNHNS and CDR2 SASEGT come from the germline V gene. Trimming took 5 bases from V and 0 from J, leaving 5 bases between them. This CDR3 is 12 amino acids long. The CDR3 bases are TGTGCCAGCAGTTTCTCCTCCTACGAGCAGTACTTC. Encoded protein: CASSFSSYEQYF.

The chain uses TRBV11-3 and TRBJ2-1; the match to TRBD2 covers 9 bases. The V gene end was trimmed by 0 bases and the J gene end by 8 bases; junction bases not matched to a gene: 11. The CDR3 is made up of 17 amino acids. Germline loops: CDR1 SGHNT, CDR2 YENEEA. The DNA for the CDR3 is TGTGCCAGCAGCTTAGAGAGGGGGCTAGCGGGAAGGGATGAGCAGTTCTTC. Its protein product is CASSLERGLAGRDEQFF. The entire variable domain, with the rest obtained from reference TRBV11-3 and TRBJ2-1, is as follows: EAGVVQSPRYKIIEKKQPVAFWCNPISGHNTLYWYLQNLGQGPELLIRYENEEAVDDSQLPKDRFSAERLKGVDSTLKIQPAELGDSAVYLCASSLERGLAGRDEQFFGPGTRLTVL.

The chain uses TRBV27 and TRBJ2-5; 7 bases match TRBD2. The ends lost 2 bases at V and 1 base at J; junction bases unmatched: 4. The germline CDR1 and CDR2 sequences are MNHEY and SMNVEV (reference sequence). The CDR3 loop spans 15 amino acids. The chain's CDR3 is CASSLRGRVQETQYF. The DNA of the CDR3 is TGTGCCAGCAGTTTACGGGGGAGGGTCCAAGAGACCCAGTACTTC.

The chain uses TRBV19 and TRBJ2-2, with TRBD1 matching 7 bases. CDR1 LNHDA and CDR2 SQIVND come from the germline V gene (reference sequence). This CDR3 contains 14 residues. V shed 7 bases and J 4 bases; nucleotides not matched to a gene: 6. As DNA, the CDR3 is TGTGCCAGTACCCCTGACAGGGCCACCGGGGAGCTGTTTTTT. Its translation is CASTPDRATGELFF.

CDR3 DNA: TGTGCCACCAGTACGCCGGGACTAGCGGGAACAGAGACCCAGTACTTC. Residues: CATSTPGLAGTETQYF. V is TRBV15 and J is TRBJ2-5; 13 nucleotides agree with TRBD2. With V trimmed by 6 bases and J by 4 bases, 8 bases remained unmatched. The CDR3 consists of 16 residues. Per the germline V gene, CDR1 is LNHNV and CDR2 is YYDKDF (reference sequence).

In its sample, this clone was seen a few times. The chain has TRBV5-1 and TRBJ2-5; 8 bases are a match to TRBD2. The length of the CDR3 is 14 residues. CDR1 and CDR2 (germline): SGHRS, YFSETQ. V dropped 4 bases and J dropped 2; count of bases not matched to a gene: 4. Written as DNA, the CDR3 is TGCGCCAGCAGCCTACTAGCGGCGCAAGAGACCCAGTACTTC. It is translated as CASSLLAAQETQYF.

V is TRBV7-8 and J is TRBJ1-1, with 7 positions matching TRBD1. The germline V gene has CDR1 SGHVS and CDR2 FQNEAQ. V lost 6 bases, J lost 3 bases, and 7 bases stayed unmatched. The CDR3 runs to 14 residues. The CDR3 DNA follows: TGTGCCAGCAGACACAGGGGTAGGGACACTGAAGCTTTCTTT. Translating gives CASRHRGRDTEAFF.

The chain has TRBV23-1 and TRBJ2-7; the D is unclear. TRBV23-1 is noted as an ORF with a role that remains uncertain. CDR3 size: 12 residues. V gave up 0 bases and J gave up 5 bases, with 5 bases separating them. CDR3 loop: CASSQSLHEQYF. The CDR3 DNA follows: TGCGCCAGCAGTCAATCGTTGCACGAGCAGTACTTC.